These 28 T cell receptor beta chains originate from one sample sequenced in a study of blood T cell repertoires in COVID-19. The assay was immunoSEQ multiplex PCR, and TCRdb's table has in-frame clones only and misses some. The repertoire consists of 140,000 to 150,000 clones, with just under 80% occurring once and the leading ten covering around 1.8%. The source material was peripheral blood. These receptors were taken from a woman aged 60-70 years with acute or convalescent COVID-19.

This chain links TRBV7-6 with TRBJ2-3, with 10 bases matching TRBD1. The CDR3 has 15 amino acids. The germline V gene has CDR1 SGHVS and CDR2 FNYEAQ. The V segment lost 1 base and the J segment 3 bases; nucleotides outside the gene matches: 1. CDR3 in DNA: TGTGCCAGCAGCTTAGTGGACAGGGGGACAGATACGCAGTATTTT. This translates into CASSLVDRGTDTQYF.

The chain links TRBV12-5 to TRBJ1-5; D gene ambiguous. This CDR3 is built from 15 residues. In germline, CDR1 is LGHNT, CDR2 FRNRAP. The V end was cut by 1 base, the J end by 0 bases, with 7 bases between. The CDR3 nucleotides are TGTGCTAGTGGTTTGGGAGTTAATAGCAATCAGCCCCAGCATTTT. Protein sequence: CASGLGVNSNQPQHF.

The V and J genes are TRBV23-1 and TRBJ2-7; D not certain. TRBV23-1 is noted as an ORF with a role that remains uncertain. V was trimmed by 2 bases and J by 1 base, leaving 12 bases between them. The CDR3 length is 15 residues. CDR3 protein: CASSQPLTVSYEQYF. Written as DNA, the CDR3 is TGCGCCAGCAGTCAACCTCTGACTGTTTCCTACGAGCAGTACTTC.

This clone was seen a handful of times. The gene calls are TRBV28 and TRBJ2-7; possibly TRBD2 for D (6 bases). Germline V gives CDR1 MDHEN, CDR2 SYDVKM. The CDR3 runs to 14 residues. Trimming took off 6 bases at V and 3 bases at J, with 15 bases between the two ends. For the CDR3, the DNA is TGTGCCAGCAGGGACCCCGGGAGAATCTACGAGCAGTACTTC. This gives the protein CASRDPGRIYEQYF.

This clone came up a few times. The chain has TRBV5-1 and TRBJ1-2; D is possibly TRBD1 (6 bases). The CDR3 runs 16 residues. Germline values: CDR1 SGHRS, CDR2 YFSETQ. The ends were cut back, 0 bases at V and 8 bases at J, with 20 bases in the middle. In nucleotides, the CDR3 is TGCGCCAGCAGCTTGGGGACCAGGGGCGGCATGTACGGCTACACCTTC. Protein product: CASSLGTRGGMYGYTF.

This clone appeared once. This chain joins TRBV19 and TRBJ1-2; D is possibly TRBD1 (6 bases). V was clipped by 5 bases and J by 6 bases, with 16 bases between them. The length of the CDR3 is 14 residues. Germline-derived CDR1 and CDR2 are LNHDA and SQIVND (reference sequence). The CDR3 protein is CASSPQGRGHGYTF. Written as DNA, the CDR3 is TGTGCCAGTAGTCCTCAGGGCAGGGGACATGGCTACACCTTC.

The chain links TRBV5-1 to TRBJ2-7; no definite D call. V lost 4 bases and J 4 bases, leaving 12 bases between the germline ends. Germline lookup yields CDR1 SGHRS and CDR2 YFSETQ. There are 13 residues in the CDR3. The CDR3 sequence is CASSPSVLYEQYF. The CDR3 DNA reads TGCGCCAGCAGCCCTTCGGTATTGTACGAGCAGTACTTC.

This clone occurred once. CDR3 sequence reads: CAWSHIAGGFYEQYF. CDR3 bases: TGTGCCTGGAGTCATATAGCGGGAGGGTTCTACGAGCAGTACTTC. This chain joins TRBV30 and TRBJ2-7; 11 nucleotides line up with TRBD2. Germline V CDR1 and CDR2: GTSNPN, SVGIG (reference sequence). This CDR3 has 15 amino acids. J was trimmed by 3 bases and V by 2 bases; bases with no gene match: 6.

Only one count was recorded for this clone. The chain is built from TRBV28 and TRBJ2-7; a possible D gene is TRBD1 (6 bases). V lost 6 bases, J lost 3 bases, and 24 bases lay in between. Germline CDR1 and CDR2: MDHEN and SYDVKM. This CDR3 spans 17 amino acids. This CDR3 is CASSSTRQGPLDYEQYF. CDR3 coding DNA: TGTGCCAGCAGCTCGACTCGCCAGGGGCCCTTAGACTACGAGCAGTACTTC.

The V call is TRBV11-2, the J call TRBJ2-2; the match to TRBD2 covers 7 bases. The trim removed 3 bases at V and 2 bases at J, leaving 9 bases unmatched. The CDR3 is 17 amino acids. Germline V gives CDR1 SGHAT, CDR2 FQNNGV. The CDR3, as DNA: TGTGCCAGCAGCTTTCAGCGCGGGGGTCGAAACACCGGGGAGCTGTTTTTT. Its protein is CASSFQRGGRNTGELFF.

The V and J genes are TRBV11-3 and TRBJ1-1, with D tentatively TRBD1 (6 bases). This CDR3 contains 12 residues. Germline V CDR1 and CDR2: SGHNT, YENEEA. With 2 bases removed from V and 11 bases from J, the gap between germline ends came to 12 bases. CDR3 sequence reads: CASSLRGGRAFF. The CDR3 DNA sequence: TGTGCCAGCAGCTTAAGAGGGGGTCGGGCTTTCTTT.

V and J are TRBV14 and TRBJ2-5; 7 nucleotides align to TRBD1. Germline V gene lookup returns CDR1 SGHDN and CDR2 FVKESK. Trimming removed 2 bases from V and 2 bases from J; junction bases left unmatched: 5. This CDR3 region has 15 residues. The CDR3, as DNA: TGTGCCAGCAGCCAAATGACAGGGCTTCAAGAGACCCAGTACTTC. Translation: CASSQMTGLQETQYF.

This rearrangement joins TRBV27 to TRBJ1-5, with 8 bases matching TRBD1. Germline lookup yields CDR1 MNHEY and CDR2 SMNVEV (reference sequence). V was pared by 5 bases and J by 6 bases, with 9 bases of the junction left unmatched. There are 15 residues in the CDR3. CDR3 nucleotides: TGTGCCAGCAGTCCCCGGGACAGGACGAGTCAGCCCCAGCATTTT. Residues: CASSPRDRTSQPQHF.

The CDR3 DNA reads as TGTGCCAGCAGCCCGACAGGGGGGAACATTCAGTACTTC. Translation gives CASSPTGGNIQYF. This chain uses TRBV12-3 or TRBV12-4 with TRBJ2-4, with TRBD1 matching over 9 bases. The V segment lost 6 bases and the J segment 7 bases; nucleotides outside the gene matches: 4. The CDR3 has 13 residues.

This rearrangement joins TRBV5-1 to TRBJ2-3, with 10 bases identical to TRBD2. Germline CDR1 SGHRS, CDR2 YFSETQ. V gave up 3 bases and J gave up 7 bases; unmatched junction bases: 8. The CDR3 runs 15 residues. CDR3 DNA sequence: TGCGCCAGCAGCTGGGCTAGCGGGAGTAGCAATACGCAGTATTTT. Residues: CASSWASGSSNTQYF.

This rearrangement joins TRBV27 to TRBJ1-4; maybe TRBD1 (5 bases). The CDR3 has 14 amino acids. Germline V gene data show CDR1 as MNHEY and CDR2 as SMNVEV (reference sequence). V was clipped by 2 bases and J by 4 bases, with 8 bases between them. CDR3 nucleotides: TGTGCCAGCAGTTTAAGGGGCCTTAATGAAAAACTGTTTTTT. It specifies CASSLRGLNEKLFF.

The chain is built from TRBV18 and TRBJ2-7; 11 bases line up with TRBD2. The V and J ends lost 3 bases and 2 bases, in that order; junction bases with no gene match: 6. The CDR3 is 16 amino acids. CDR1 KGHSH and CDR2 LQKENI come from the germline V gene. CDR3: CASSPRTSGSPYEQYF. In DNA, the CDR3 is TGTGCCAGCTCACCCCGAACTAGCGGGAGTCCCTACGAGCAGTACTTC.

Turning to this clone: Germline is not matched at one junction end, which may reflect a read error. The V call is TRBV28, the J call TRBJ2-7, with a possible D match to TRBD1 (6 bases). Germline CDR1 MDHEN, CDR2 SYDVKM. This CDR3 spans 12 amino acids. The CDR3 nucleotides are TGTGCCAGCAGTTCGGCAGGGGAAAGTGAGAACTTC. It is translated as CASSSAGESENF.

V and J are TRBV28 and TRBJ2-3, with TRBD2 identical over 9 bases. The CDR3 spans 14 residues. Germline-derived CDR1 and CDR2 are MDHEN and SYDVKM. V was pared by 5 bases and J by 4 bases, with 4 bases of the junction left unmatched. CDR3 DNA sequence: TGTGCCAGCAGTCTCGGGACTAGCCCAGATACGCAGTATTTT. Residues: CASSLGTSPDTQYF.

The V gene is TRBV27, the J gene TRBJ1-4; D may be TRBD1 (6 bases). Germline V gene data show CDR1 as MNHEY and CDR2 as SMNVEV (reference sequence). The CDR3 totals 18 residues. V was clipped by 3 bases and J by 0 bases, with 17 bases between them. CDR3 coding DNA: TGTGCCAGCAGTTTTTTGAGCGACAGGAAGGCAACTAATGAAAAACTGTTTTTT. Translation: CASSFLSDRKATNEKLFF.

CDR3 amino acids: CASSGPGLAGADTQYF. The CDR3 bases are TGTGCCAGCAGTGGCCCGGGACTAGCGGGAGCAGATACGCAGTATTTT. The chain recombines TRBV6-1 with TRBJ2-3; 14 nucleotides agree with TRBD2. The CDR3 loop spans 16 amino acids. Per germline, CDR1 MNHNS and CDR2 SASEGT. J lost 4 bases, V lost 4 bases, and 4 bases had no gene match.

The J gene is TRBJ1-2, the V gene TRBV9; D is possibly TRBD1 (6 bases). The germline CDR1 and CDR2 sequences are SGDLS and YYNGEE. V lost 0 bases, J lost 1 base, and 10 bases lay in between. The CDR3 consists of 15 residues. In DNA, the CDR3 is TGTGCCAGCAGCGTAGCGGACAGAAATAACTATGGCTACACCTTC. It translates to CASSVADRNNYGYTF. The full variable domain, rest sourced from reference TRBV9 and TRBJ1-2, is DSGVTQTPKHLITATGQRVTLRCSPRSGDLSVYWYQQSLDQGLQFLIQYYNGEERAKGNILERFSAQQFPDLHSELNLSSLELGDSALYFCASSVADRNNYGYTFGSGTRLTVV.

The rearrangement links TRBV29-1 to TRBJ2-5; a weak D match, TRBD2 (6 bases). The CDR3 is 11 amino acids. Trimming left V 6 bases short and J 7 bases short, with 12 bases between. CDR1 is SQVTM and CDR2 is ANQGSEA in the germline V gene. The CDR3 protein is CSVGLGGTQYF. In DNA form, the CDR3 reads TGCAGCGTGGGGCTGGGGGGGACCCAGTACTTC.

This chain connects TRBV5-1 to TRBJ1-1; possibly TRBD1 for D (6 bases). Germline V gene lookup returns CDR1 SGHRS and CDR2 YFSETQ. The length of the CDR3 is 18 residues. The V gene lost 0 bases and the J gene lost 2 bases, with 20 bases spanning the gap. CDR3 sequence: CASSLGRIMTGVNTEAFF. CDR3 coding DNA: TGCGCCAGCAGCTTGGGGCGGATTATGACAGGAGTTAACACTGAAGCTTTCTTT.

V and J are TRBV6-5 and TRBJ2-2; D might be TRBD2 (5 bases). CDR3 length: 12 amino acids. Between the trimmed V and J ends, which lost 4 bases and 7 bases, there was a span of 7 bases. The germline V gene encodes CDR1 MNHEY and CDR2 SVGAGI. The CDR3 coding sequence is TGTGCCAGCAGTTTACTAGGCGGGGAGCTGTTTTTT. Its translation: CASSLLGGELFF.

The chain couples TRBV5-1 to TRBJ2-7; 8 bases are a match to TRBD2. The CDR3 has 13 residues. The V gene end was trimmed by 2 bases and the J gene end by 6 bases; junction bases not matched to a gene: 4. Germline assignment: CDR1 SGHRS and CDR2 YFSETQ. The CDR3: CASSLQRETEQYF. The CDR3 DNA follows: TGCGCCAGCAGCTTACAGCGGGAGACCGAGCAGTACTTC.

The genes are TRBV4-2 and TRBJ2-7; the match to TRBD2 covers 14 bases. This CDR3 contains 15 residues. Looked up from germline, CDR1 is LGHNA and CDR2 is YNFKEQ. The V gene end was trimmed by 6 bases and the J gene end by 4 bases; junction bases not matched to a gene: 5. The CDR3 nucleotides read TGTGCCAGCAGACCCGGGACTAGCGGGAGTTACGAGCAGTACTTC. Its translation is CASRPGTSGSYEQYF.

CDR3 sequence reads: CATSDLIQVDIHTEAFF. The CDR3 DNA is TGTGCCACCAGTGATTTAATTCAGGTAGATATTCACACTGAAGCTTTCTTT. The chain is built from TRBV24-1 and TRBJ1-1, with D hard to call. This CDR3 comprises 17 residues. The V gene's germline CDR1 is KGHDR and CDR2 SFDVKD. The V end was cut by 1 base, the J end by 3 bases, with 17 bases between.